Presented here are 17 T cell receptor beta chains from one specimen sequenced in a study of cytomegalovirus exposure and HLA in healthy donors. 13 Jbeta primers and 60 Vbeta primers were used for the PCR. TCRdb's table, derived via immunoSEQ multiplex PCR, lists solely in-frame clones and lacks some. In the table there are some 180,000 clones, roughly 82% of which are singletons. Sequenced material: PBMCs. These receptor sequences come from a man aged 35 to 55 in good health and CMV-seronegative.

This clone was recorded once. The rearrangement links TRBV6-5 to TRBJ1-2; D not certain. Germline assignment: CDR1 MNHEY and CDR2 SVGAGI. V lost 2 bases to trimming and J lost 4 bases, with 8 bases between them. CDR3 length: 13 amino acids. The CDR3 region is CASSYEGAYGYTF. The CDR3 DNA sequence: TGTGCCAGCAGTTACGAGGGAGCCTATGGCTACACCTTC.

The chain combines TRBV7-2 with TRBJ1-1, with TRBD1 matching 11 bases. The ends lost 5 bases at V and 4 bases at J; junction bases unmatched: 9. This CDR3 contains 16 residues. Germline values: CDR1 SGHTA, CDR2 FQGNSA. CDR3 in amino acids: CASSPRDRGWGTEAFF. The CDR3 nucleotides are TGTGCCAGCAGCCCCCGGGACAGGGGGTGGGGCACTGAAGCTTTCTTT.

This sequence joins TRBV18 and TRBJ2-7, with a weak D call TRBD2 (6 bases). CDR1 KGHSH and CDR2 LQKENI come from the germline V gene. V lost 6 bases to trimming and J lost 6 bases, with 21 bases between them. The CDR3 spans 15 residues. CDR3: CASSPGRQASAEQYF. The CDR3 bases are TGTGCCAGCTCGCCAGGGAGGCAGGCCTCCGCCGAGCAGTACTTC.

The rearrangement links TRBV30 to TRBJ2-5; D remains unclear. The length of the CDR3 is 11 residues. From germline, CDR1 is GTSNPN and CDR2 SVGIG (reference sequence). The V end lost 4 bases, the J end lost 3 bases, and 6 bases lay between the germline ends. The CDR3 nucleotides read TGTGCCTGGAAACGGGAAGAGACCCAGTACTTC. This translates into CAWKREETQYF.

This rearrangement joins TRBV7-2 to TRBJ2-7; 7 positions match TRBD1. The CDR3 is 16 amino acids. The V gene end was trimmed by 1 base and the J gene end by 4 bases; junction bases not matched to a gene: 10. Per germline, CDR1 SGHTA and CDR2 FQGNSA. CDR3 bases: TGTGCCAGCAGCTTAGAGGCCGGGACAGTAGCTTACGAGCAGTACTTC. Translation gives CASSLEAGTVAYEQYF.

The chain joins TRBV30 to TRBJ2-2; 9 positions agree with TRBD1. The CDR3 covers 13 residues. J gave up 4 bases and V 5 bases, and 2 bases lay outside the gene matches. Germline V gene lookup returns CDR1 GTSNPN and CDR2 SVGIG (reference sequence). CDR3 sequence reads: CAWGGQGTGELFF. DNA of the CDR3: TGTGCCTGGGGGGGACAGGGCACCGGGGAGCTGTTTTTT.

The chain carries TRBV9 and TRBJ1-2, with unresolved D. The germline CDR1 and CDR2 sequences are SGDLS and YYNGEE. CDR3 length: 13 residues. V shed 3 bases and J shed 3 bases, with 9 bases lying between them. CDR3 protein: CASSASPYYGYTF. CDR3 sequence (DNA): TGTGCCAGCAGCGCCTCCCCCTACTATGGCTACACCTTC.

The V and J genes are TRBV6-5 and TRBJ1-1; D may be TRBD1 (5 bases). The length of the CDR3 is 10 residues. V was pared by 7 bases and J by 10 bases, with 10 bases between. Germline assignment: CDR1 MNHEY and CDR2 SVGAGI. The CDR3 sequence is CASIGVVAFF. In DNA, the CDR3 is TGTGCCAGCATAGGGGTCGTAGCTTTCTTT.

This chain connects TRBV15 to TRBJ1-2; the match to TRBD1 covers 10 bases. Trimming cost V 5 bases and J 6 bases; bases outside gene matches: 9. This CDR3 region has 15 residues. CDR1 and CDR2 (germline): LNHNV, YYDKDF (reference sequence). CDR3 sequence reads: CATSEGVDRGDGYTF. The CDR3 coding sequence is TGTGCCACCAGCGAGGGGGTGGACAGGGGGGATGGCTACACCTTC.

The genes are TRBV5-1 and TRBJ1-4; D gene uncertain. This CDR3 spans 14 amino acids. Germline V gives CDR1 SGHRS, CDR2 YFSETQ. V was clipped by 2 bases and J by 5 bases, with 10 bases between them. The chain's CDR3 is CASSLGRENEKLFF. As DNA, the CDR3 is TGCGCCAGCAGCTTAGGACGGGAAAATGAAAAACTGTTTTTT.

The genes are TRBV6-5 and TRBJ2-7; D possibly corresponds to TRBD1 (6 bases). V gave up 6 bases and J gave up 3 bases, with 18 bases separating them. Germline V CDR1 and CDR2: MNHEY, SVGAGI. The CDR3 is 15 residues long. The CDR3 DNA sequence: TGTGCCAGCAGAGCCCCATTGGGGGCGGGCTACGAGCAGTACTTC. Encoded protein: CASRAPLGAGYEQYF.

This chain links TRBV27 with TRBJ1-5; D is unresolved. Germline V gene data show CDR1 as MNHEY and CDR2 as SMNVEV (reference sequence). V lost 4 bases, J lost 1 base, and 14 bases lay in between. CDR3 size: 16 residues. CDR3 protein: CASSSLVLPSNQPQHF. CDR3 DNA sequence: TGTGCCAGCAGTTCACTGGTCCTCCCAAGCAATCAGCCCCAGCATTTT.

The V gene is TRBV7-2, the J gene TRBJ1-3; D remains ambiguous. This CDR3 is built from 14 residues. V gave up 5 bases and J gave up 0 bases, with 8 bases separating them. Germline V CDR1 and CDR2: SGHTA, FQGNSA. The CDR3 nucleotides read TGTGCCAGCAGCCCCCCCTACTCTGGAAACACCATATATTTT. Its protein is CASSPPYSGNTIYF.

V and J are TRBV6-6 and TRBJ2-2, with a possible D match to TRBD1 (6 bases). V shed 6 bases and J shed 4 bases, with 12 bases lying between them. Germline V gene sequence: CDR1 MNHNY, CDR2 SVGAGI (reference sequence). The CDR3 runs to 14 residues. The CDR3 protein is CASRSTGTTGELFF. The CDR3 coding sequence is TGTGCCAGCAGATCTACAGGGACCACCGGGGAGCTGTTTTTT.

The rearrangement uses TRBV7-2 and TRBJ1-2, with 8 bases lining up with TRBD1. CDR1 SGHTA and CDR2 FQGNSA come from the germline V gene. This CDR3 contains 16 residues. J gave up 2 bases and V 3 bases, and 8 bases lay outside the gene matches. The chain's CDR3 is CASSFRTGQKNYGYTF. In DNA form, the CDR3 reads TGTGCCAGCAGCTTCAGGACAGGGCAGAAGAACTATGGCTACACCTTC.

The chain is built from TRBV2 and TRBJ2-7; tentatively, D is TRBD1 (6 bases). The CDR3 covers 14 residues. Trimming took 4 bases from V and 6 from J, leaving 16 bases between them. Germline V gene lookup returns CDR1 SNHLY and CDR2 FYNNEI. CDR3 sequence reads: CASSAAWTAGEQYF. CDR3 in DNA: TGTGCCAGCAGTGCTGCCTGGACAGCTGGCGAGCAGTACTTC.

This clone showed up just a few times. This sequence joins TRBV19 and TRBJ2-7; D possibly corresponds to TRBD2 (6 bases). Germline loops: CDR1 LNHDA, CDR2 SQIVND (reference sequence). Trimming took off 6 bases at V and 7 bases at J, with 16 bases between the two ends. The CDR3 contains 13 residues. DNA of the CDR3: TGTGCCAGTAGCCCGGGACTGCGGAGAGAGCAGTACTTC. This translates into CASSPGLRREQYF. The full variable domain, its missing parts supplied by reference TRBV19 and TRBJ2-7, is DGGITQSPKYLFRKEGQNVTLSCEQNLNHDAMYWYRQDPGQGLRLIYYSQIVNDFQKGDIAEGYSVSREKKESFPLTVTSAQKNPTAFYLCASSPGLRREQYFGPGTRLTVT.